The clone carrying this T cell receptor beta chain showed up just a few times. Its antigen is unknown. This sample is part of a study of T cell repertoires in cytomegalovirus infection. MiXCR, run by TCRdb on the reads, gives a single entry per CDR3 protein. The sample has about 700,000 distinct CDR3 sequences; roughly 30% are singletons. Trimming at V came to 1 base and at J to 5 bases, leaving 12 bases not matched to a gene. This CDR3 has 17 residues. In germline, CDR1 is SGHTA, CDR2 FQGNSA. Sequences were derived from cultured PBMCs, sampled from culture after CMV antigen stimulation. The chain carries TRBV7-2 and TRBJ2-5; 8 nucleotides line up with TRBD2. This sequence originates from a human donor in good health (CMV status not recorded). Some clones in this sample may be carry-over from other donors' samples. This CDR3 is CASSLGRSSGRGETQYF. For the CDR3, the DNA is TGTGCCAGCAGCTTAGGACGGTCTAGCGGGCGAGGGGAGACCCAGTACTTC.